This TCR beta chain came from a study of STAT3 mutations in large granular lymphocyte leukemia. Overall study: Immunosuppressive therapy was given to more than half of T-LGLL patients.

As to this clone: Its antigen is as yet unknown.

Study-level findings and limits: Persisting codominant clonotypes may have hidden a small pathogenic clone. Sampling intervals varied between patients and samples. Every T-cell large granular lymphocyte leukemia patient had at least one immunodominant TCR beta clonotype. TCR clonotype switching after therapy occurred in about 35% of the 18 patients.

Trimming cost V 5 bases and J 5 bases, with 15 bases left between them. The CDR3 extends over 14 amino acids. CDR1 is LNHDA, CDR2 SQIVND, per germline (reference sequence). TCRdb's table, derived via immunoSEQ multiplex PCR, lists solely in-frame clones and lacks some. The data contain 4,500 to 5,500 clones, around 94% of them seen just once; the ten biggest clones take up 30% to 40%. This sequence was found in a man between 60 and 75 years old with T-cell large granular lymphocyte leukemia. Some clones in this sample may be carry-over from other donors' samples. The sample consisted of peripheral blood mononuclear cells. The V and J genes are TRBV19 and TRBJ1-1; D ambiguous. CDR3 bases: TGTGCCAGTAGTTCCTGGGGAAGGAATACTGAAGCTTTCTTT. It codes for CASSSWGRNTEAFF.